This TCR beta chain came from a study of T cell responses to AZD1222 COVID-19 vaccine. V was shortened by 6 bases and J by 8 bases, with 19 bases between the two germline ends. Germline CDR1 SNHLY, CDR2 FYNNEI. There are 14 residues in the CDR3. The data were produced by immunoSEQ multiplex PCR, yet TCRdb's version contains in-frame clones alone and is incomplete. The sample shows 90,000 to 130,000 clones, roughly 90% of them seen only once. Broader study findings: Variant regions that are unmutated are reportedly the target of nearly half of spike-specific TCRs. No repertoire was sampled before or during the peak T cell response, only after it.

In the case of this clone: Its matching antigen is unknown.

The sequencing used peripheral blood, collected 28 days after the second AZD1222 dose. This TCR was sampled from an adult who received the AZD1222 COVID-19 vaccine. The V call is TRBV2, the J call TRBJ1-2; perhaps TRBD1 as D (5 bases). DNA for the CDR3: TGTGCCAGCAGCCTGATACAAGGGGACGGGGGCTACACCTTC. Translated, it gives CASSLIQGDGGYTF.